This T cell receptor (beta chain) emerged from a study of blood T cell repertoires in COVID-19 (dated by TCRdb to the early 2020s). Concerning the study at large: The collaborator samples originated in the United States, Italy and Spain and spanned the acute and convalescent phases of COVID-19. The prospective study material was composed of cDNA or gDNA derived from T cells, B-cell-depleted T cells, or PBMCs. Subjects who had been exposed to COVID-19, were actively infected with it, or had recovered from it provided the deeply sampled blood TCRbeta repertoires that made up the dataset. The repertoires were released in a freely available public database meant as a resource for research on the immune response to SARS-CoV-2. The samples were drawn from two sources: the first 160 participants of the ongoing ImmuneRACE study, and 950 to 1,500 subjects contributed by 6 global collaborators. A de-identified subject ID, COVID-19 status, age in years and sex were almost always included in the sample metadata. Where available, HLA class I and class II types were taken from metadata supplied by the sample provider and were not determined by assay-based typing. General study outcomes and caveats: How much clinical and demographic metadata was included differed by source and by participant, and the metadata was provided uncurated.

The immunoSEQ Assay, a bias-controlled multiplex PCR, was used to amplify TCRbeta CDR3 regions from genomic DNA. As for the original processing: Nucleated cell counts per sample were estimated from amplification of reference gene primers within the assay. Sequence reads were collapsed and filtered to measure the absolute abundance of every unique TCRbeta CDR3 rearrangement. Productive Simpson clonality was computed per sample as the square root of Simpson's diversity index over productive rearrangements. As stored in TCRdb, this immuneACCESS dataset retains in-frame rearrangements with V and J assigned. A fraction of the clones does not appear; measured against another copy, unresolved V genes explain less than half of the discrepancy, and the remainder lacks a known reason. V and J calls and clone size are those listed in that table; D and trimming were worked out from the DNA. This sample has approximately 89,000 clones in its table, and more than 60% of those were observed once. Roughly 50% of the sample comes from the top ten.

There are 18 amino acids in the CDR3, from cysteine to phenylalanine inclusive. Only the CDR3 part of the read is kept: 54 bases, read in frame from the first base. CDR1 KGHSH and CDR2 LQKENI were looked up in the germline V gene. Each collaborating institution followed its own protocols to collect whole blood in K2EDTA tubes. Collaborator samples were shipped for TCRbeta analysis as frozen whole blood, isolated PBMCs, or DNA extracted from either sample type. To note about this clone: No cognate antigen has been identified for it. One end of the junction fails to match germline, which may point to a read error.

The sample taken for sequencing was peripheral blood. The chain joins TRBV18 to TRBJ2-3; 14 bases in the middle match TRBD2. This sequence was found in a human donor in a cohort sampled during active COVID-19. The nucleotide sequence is TGTGCCAGCTCTCCACTACCGGGGACTAGCGGGAGTAGGGATACGCAGTATTTT. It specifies CASSPLPGTSGSRDTQYF.